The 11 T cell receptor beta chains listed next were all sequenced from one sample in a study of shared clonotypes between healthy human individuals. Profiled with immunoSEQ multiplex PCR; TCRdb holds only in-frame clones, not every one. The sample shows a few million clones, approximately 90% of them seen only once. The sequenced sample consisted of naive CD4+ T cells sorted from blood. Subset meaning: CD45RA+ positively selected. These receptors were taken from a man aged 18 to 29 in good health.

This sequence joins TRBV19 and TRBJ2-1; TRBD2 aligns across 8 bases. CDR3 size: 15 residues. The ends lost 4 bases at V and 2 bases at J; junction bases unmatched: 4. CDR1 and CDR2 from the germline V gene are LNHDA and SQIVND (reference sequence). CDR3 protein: CASSNSGKAYNEQFF. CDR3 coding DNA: TGTGCCAGTAGTAATAGCGGGAAAGCCTACAATGAGCAGTTCTTC.

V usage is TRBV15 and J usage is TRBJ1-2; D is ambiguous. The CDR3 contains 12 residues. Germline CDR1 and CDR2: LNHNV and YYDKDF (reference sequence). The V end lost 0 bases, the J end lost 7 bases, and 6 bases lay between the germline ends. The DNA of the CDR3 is TGTGCCACCAGCAGAGATAGGTCTGGCTACACCTTC. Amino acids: CATSRDRSGYTF.

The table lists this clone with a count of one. The CDR3 DNA reads TGTGCCAGCAGCTTAGGAACAGGACAGACAGCCTACGAGCAGTACTTC. This codes for CASSLGTGQTAYEQYF. This chain links TRBV7-8 with TRBJ2-7; weak D call: TRBD1 (6 bases). The CDR3 consists of 16 residues. V was cut by 1 base and J by 2 bases, with 15 bases left in between. Germline CDR1 and CDR2: SGHVS and FQNEAQ.

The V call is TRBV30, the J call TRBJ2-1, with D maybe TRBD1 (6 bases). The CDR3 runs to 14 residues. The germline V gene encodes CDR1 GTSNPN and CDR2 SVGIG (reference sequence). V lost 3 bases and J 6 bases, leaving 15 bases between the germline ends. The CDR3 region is CAWRGRGVSNEQFF. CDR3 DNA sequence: TGTGCCTGGAGAGGCAGGGGCGTTAGCAATGAGCAGTTCTTC.

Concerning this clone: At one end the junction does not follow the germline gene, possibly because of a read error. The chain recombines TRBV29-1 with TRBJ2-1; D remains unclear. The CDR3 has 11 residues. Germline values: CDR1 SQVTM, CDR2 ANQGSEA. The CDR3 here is CGVEVGYEQFF. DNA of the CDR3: TGCGGCGTTGAAGTGGGCTATGAGCAGTTCTTC.

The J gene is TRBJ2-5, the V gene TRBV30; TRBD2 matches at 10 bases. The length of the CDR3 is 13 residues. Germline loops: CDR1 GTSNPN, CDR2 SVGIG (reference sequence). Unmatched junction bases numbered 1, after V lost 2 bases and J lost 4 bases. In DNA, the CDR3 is TGTGCCTGGAGTTCTAGCGGGGGAGAGACCCAGTACTTC. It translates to CAWSSSGGETQYF. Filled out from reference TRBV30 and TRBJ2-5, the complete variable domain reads SQTIHQWPATLVQPVGSPLSLECTVEGTSNPNLYWYRQAAGRGLQLLFYSVGIGQISSEVPQNLSASRPQDRQFILSSKKLLLSDSGFYLCAWSSSGGETQYFGPGTRLLVL.

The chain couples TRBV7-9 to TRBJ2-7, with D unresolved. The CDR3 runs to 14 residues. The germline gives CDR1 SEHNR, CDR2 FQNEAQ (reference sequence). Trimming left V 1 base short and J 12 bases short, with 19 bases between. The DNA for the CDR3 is TGTGCCAGCAGCTTAGATATCGCCTTGGATTTGCTGTACTTC. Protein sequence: CASSLDIALDLLYF.

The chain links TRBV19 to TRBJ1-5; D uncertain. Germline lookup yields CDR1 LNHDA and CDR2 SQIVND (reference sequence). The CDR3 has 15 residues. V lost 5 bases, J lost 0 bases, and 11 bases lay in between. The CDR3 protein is CASSVQYHSNQPQHF. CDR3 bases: TGTGCCAGTAGTGTACAGTACCATAGCAATCAGCCCCAGCATTTT. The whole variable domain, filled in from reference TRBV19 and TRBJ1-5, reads DGGITQSPKYLFRKEGQNVTLSCEQNLNHDAMYWYRQDPGQGLRLIYYSQIVNDFQKGDIAEGYSVSREKKESFPLTVTSAQKNPTAFYLCASSVQYHSNQPQHFGDGTRLSIL.

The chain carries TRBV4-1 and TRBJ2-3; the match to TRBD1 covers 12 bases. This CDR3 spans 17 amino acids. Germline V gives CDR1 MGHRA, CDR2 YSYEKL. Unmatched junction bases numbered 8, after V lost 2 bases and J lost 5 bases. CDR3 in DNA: TGCGCCAGCAGCCAACTTCCGGGACAGGGGGCAAAAGATACGCAGTATTTT. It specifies CASSQLPGQGAKDTQYF.

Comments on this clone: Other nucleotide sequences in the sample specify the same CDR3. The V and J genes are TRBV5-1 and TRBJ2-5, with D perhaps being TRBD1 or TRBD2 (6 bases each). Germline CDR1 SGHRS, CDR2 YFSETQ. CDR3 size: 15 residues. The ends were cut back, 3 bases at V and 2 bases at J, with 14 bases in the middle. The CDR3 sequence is CASSSAGGLQETQYF. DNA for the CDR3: TGCGCCAGCAGCTCCGCTGGGGGGCTTCAAGAGACCCAGTACTTC.

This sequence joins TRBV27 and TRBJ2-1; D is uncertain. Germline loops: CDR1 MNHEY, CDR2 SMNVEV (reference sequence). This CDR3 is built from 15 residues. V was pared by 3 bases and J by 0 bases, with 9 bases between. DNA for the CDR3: TGTGCCAGCAGTTTTGGGCCCCCCTCCTACAATGAGCAGTTCTTC. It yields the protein CASSFGPPSYNEQFF.